The rows below give T cell receptor beta chains drawn from one sample of a study of T cell changes during pregnancy in multiple sclerosis. Using immunoSEQ multiplex PCR, the repertoire was profiled, and TCRdb retains in-frame clones only, with some absent. The sample has approximately 92,000 clones, 85% to 95% seen once. The input for sequencing was peripheral blood, taken after pregnancy. These receptor sequences come from a female donor with multiple sclerosis, enrolled in a pregnancy study. Each CDR3 is given with its conserved first and last residue. Fields, in order: V gene, J gene, D gene, clone size, CDR3 protein, CDR3 DNA. D genes are given only for firm matches. Only some rows state a clone size, as once, few, many or a class for expanded clones.

TRBV19	TRBJ2-7	.	once	CASSLAEPLYEQYF	TGTGCCAGTAGTCTCGCGGAGCCCCTCTACGAGCAGTACTTC
TRBV7-9	TRBJ2-7	.	.	CASSPRTERAYEQYF	TGTGCCAGCAGCCCGAGGACAGAGCGAGCCTACGAGCAGTACTTC
TRBV2	TRBJ2-1	.	.	CASRGGQISLEQFF	TGTGCCAGCAGGGGGGGACAGATCTCACTGGAGCAGTTCTTC
TRBV4-1	TRBJ2-7	.	.	CASSQDPDYSLYEQYF	TGCGCCAGCAGCCAAGACCCGGACTATTCCCTCTACGAGCAGTACTTC
TRBV5-1	TRBJ2-6	.	.	CASSLSRSGRSSPSSGANVLTF	TGCGCCAGCAGCTTGTCCCGGAGCGGGCGGTCGTCCCCGAGCTCTGGGGCCAACGTCCTGACTTTC
TRBV7-9	TRBJ2-7	TRBD1	.	CASSPGTVYEQYF	TGTGCCAGCAGCCCTGGGACAGTCTACGAGCAGTACTTC
TRBV4-1	TRBJ1-4	.	.	CASSQNYRAANEKLFF	TGCGCCAGCAGCCAAAACTACAGGGCTGCTAATGAAAAACTGTTTTTT
TRBV7-6	TRBJ2-5	TRBD2	.	CASRRLAGGVQETQYF	TGTGCCAGCAGACGACTAGCGGGAGGAGTTCAAGAGACCCAGTACTTC
TRBV28	TRBJ2-5	.	.	CASSFPAGKETQYF	TGTGCCAGCAGTTTTCCGGCAGGGAAAGAGACCCAGTACTTC
TRBV5-4	TRBJ2-5	TRBD1	once	CASGDRGLTETQYF	TGTGCCAGCGGAGACAGGGGGCTTACGGAGACCCAGTACTTC
TRBV6-6	TRBJ2-7	TRBD1	.	CASSKDRVRAEQYF	TGTGCCAGCAGTAAGGACAGGGTCAGGGCCGAGCAGTACTTC
TRBV28	TRBJ2-5	.	.	CASSLGAWETQYF	TGTGCCAGCAGTTTAGGGGCGTGGGAGACCCAGTACTTC
TRBV27	TRBJ2-1	TRBD1	.	CASSHLGTGYNEQFF	TGTGCCAGCAGTCACTTAGGGACAGGGTACAATGAGCAGTTCTTC
TRBV5-6	TRBJ1-1	.	once	CASRAWRFLGGEAFF	TGTGCCAGCAGGGCTTGGCGATTCTTAGGCGGTGAAGCTTTCTTT
TRBV10-1	TRBJ2-1	.	.	CASSLSDEQFF	TGCGCCAGCAGTCTTTCGGATGAGCAGTTCTTC
TRBV5-1	TRBJ1-4	TRBD1	.	CASSRQTGVNEKLFF	TGCGCCAGCAGCCGGCAGACAGGGGTTAATGAAAAACTGTTTTTT
TRBV2	TRBJ2-7	.	.	CASSSHYSGSYEQYF	TGTGCCAGCAGCTCGCATTACTCAGGCTCCTACGAGCAGTACTTC
TRBV11-2	TRBJ2-5	TRBD2	.	CASSLGGLAETQYF	TGTGCCAGCAGCCTGGGCGGACTAGCGGAGACCCAGTACTTC
TRBV7-6	TRBJ1-5	.	.	CASSQGEVGWPQHF	TGTGCCAGCAGCCAAGGGGAGGTGGGGTGGCCCCAGCATTTT
TRBV5-1	TRBJ2-3	TRBD2	.	CASSLRAGEGTDTQYF	TGCGCCAGCAGCCTACGAGCGGGAGAGGGCACAGATACGCAGTATTTT
TRBV7-3	TRBJ2-1	TRBD2	.	CASSRAGTSGQDEQFF	TGTGCCAGCAGTCGGGCCGGGACTAGCGGTCAGGATGAGCAGTTCTTC
TRBV13	TRBJ2-3	.	.	CASSSGGGTDTQYF	TGTGCCAGCAGCTCAGGAGGGGGAACAGATACGCAGTATTTT
TRBV27	TRBJ2-1	.	.	CASSEPGAYNEQFF	TGTGCCAGCAGTGAACCGGGAGCCTACAATGAGCAGTTCTTC